A selection of T cell receptor beta chains follows, all from one sample in a study of identical twins. From the 5' RACE reads, TCRdb called clonotypes with MiXCR, one entry per CDR3 protein. This sample has about 890,000 distinct CDR3 sequences; approximately 13% occur once, and the top ten carry around 1.5%. These data were also filed under a second study, of yellow fever vaccine responses in identical twins.

Sequences were obtained from PBMCs. The receptors shown here come from a woman between 18 and 30 years old in good health. The CDR3 runs from the conserved cysteine through the conserved F or W. D genes are given only for firm matches. Part of the rows lack a size; the others show once, few, many or a class for expanded clones.

TRBJ1-1 | NA | TRBV5-1 | 13 | NA | TGCGCCAGCAGCTTGGAGGGGCCCACTGAAGCTTTCTTT | CASSLEGPTEAFF
TRBJ1-1 | NA | TRBV5-1 | 15 | few | TGCGCCAGCAGCCCCCTGGACAGAGGGGGTACTGAAGCTTTCTTT | CASSPLDRGGTEAFF
TRBJ2-2 | NA | TRBV7-9 | 12 | NA | TGTGCCAGCAGCCTTCGAGTCGGGGAGCTGTTTTTT | CASSLRVGELFF
TRBJ2-7 | TRBD1 | TRBV5-1 | 15 | few | TGCGCCAGCAGCTTGTCCGGGACAGGGATCTACGAGCAGTACTTC | CASSLSGTGIYEQYF
TRBJ2-3 | TRBD2 | TRBV12-3/TRBV12-4 | 14 | NA | TGTGCCAGCACCACGACTAGCTTTTCAGATACGCAGTATTTT | CASTTTSFSDTQYF
TRBJ2-4 | NA | TRBV12-3/TRBV12-4 | 11 | few | TGTGCCAGCAGTTTTAAAAACATTCAGTACTTC | CASSFKNIQYF
TRBJ2-7 | NA | TRBV5-1 | 14 | many | TGCGCCAGCAGCTTGGCCGAGGGAGCCTACGAGCAGTACTTC | CASSLAEGAYEQYF
TRBJ2-2 | NA | TRBV29-1 | 14 | few | TGCAGCGTTGGACAGCCTCCGAACACCGGGGAGCTGTTTTTT | CSVGQPPNTGELFF
TRBJ1-5 | NA | TRBV12-3/TRBV12-4 | 16 | many | TGTGCCAGCAGTCTGGGGTACCCCAATAGCAATCAGCCCCAGCATTTT | CASSLGYPNSNQPQHF
TRBJ2-1 | NA | TRBV29-1 | 13 | few | TGCAGCGTTGAATCACCCTACTACAATGAGCAGTTCTTC | CSVESPYYNEQFF
TRBJ2-3 | NA | TRBV11-2 | 15 | NA | TGTGCCAGCAGCTTAGGTGGCAAACACACAGATACGCAGTATTTT | CASSLGGKHTDTQYF
TRBJ2-3 | NA | TRBV7-8 | 14 | NA | TGTGCCAGCAGCCCCGGGACTCGCCTGGATACGCAGTATTTT | CASSPGTRLDTQYF
TRBJ2-1 | TRBD2 | TRBV2 | 16 | few | TGTGCCAGCAGTGATTTACGGGAGGGCCCCCACAATGAGCAGTTCTTC | CASSDLREGPHNEQFF
TRBJ1-5 | NA | TRBV10-2 | 13 | NA | TGCGCCAGCAGTGAGTCGAGGGGGCAGCCCCAGCATTTT | CASSESRGQPQHF
TRBJ2-1 | NA | TRBV12-3/TRBV12-4 | 16 | NA | TGTGCCAGCAGTTTATCAGGCTTATACTCCTACAATGAGCAGTTCTTC | CASSLSGLYSYNEQFF
TRBJ2-3 | TRBD2 | TRBV4-1 | 16 | many | TGCGCCAGCAGCCCCCGGACTAGCGGGGGCACAGATACGCAGTATTTT | CASSPRTSGGTDTQYF
TRBJ2-1 | NA | TRBV28 | 12 | NA | TGTGCCACCGGCTGGAGGTACCGTGAGCAGTTCTTC | CATGWRYREQFF
TRBJ2-1 | NA | TRBV12-3/TRBV12-4 | 16 | NA | TGTGCCAGCAGTTTTAGGACAGCCAGCTCCTACAATGAGCAGTTCTTC | CASSFRTASSYNEQFF
TRBJ1-4 | NA | TRBV20-1 | 16 | NA | TGCAGTGCTAATCCCATTCAAAAAGCAACTAATGAAAAACTGTTTTTT | CSANPIQKATNEKLFF
TRBJ1-2 | NA | TRBV7-6 | 15 | NA | TGTGCCAGCAGCTTATTGGGGGATGGAGACTATGGCTACACCTTC | CASSLLGDGDYGYTF
TRBJ1-1 | NA | TRBV7-9 | 15 | few | TGTGCCAGCAGCTTTATAGGTCCCAAGAACACTGAAGCTTTCTTT | CASSFIGPKNTEAFF
TRBJ2-1 | NA | TRBV20-1 | 11 | NA | TGCAGTGCCCGACTAGTTGGTGAGCAGTTCTTC | CSARLVGEQFF
TRBJ2-7 | TRBD2 | TRBV29-1 | 13 | few | TGCAGCGTTGGTGCGGGAGTTAAAGGCGAGCAGTACTTC | CSVGAGVKGEQYF
TRBJ2-3 | NA | TRBV12-3/TRBV12-4 | 15 | many | TGTGCCAGCAGTTTAGCAGGGTTTATGACAGATACGCAGTATTTT | CASSLAGFMTDTQYF
TRBJ2-1 | TRBD2 | TRBV20-1 | 17 | NA | TGCAGTGCTAGCGACGGAGCGGGGGCCAAGGTGGGGAATGAGCAGTTCTTC | CSASDGAGAKVGNEQFF
TRBJ2-3 | TRBD1 | TRBV29-1 | 15 | many | TGCAGCGTCGACAGGGTCACTTCTAGCACAGATACGCAGTATTTT | CSVDRVTSSTDTQYF
TRBJ2-3 | NA | TRBV7-6 | 15 | NA | TGTGCCAGCAGCCCAACGGGCAGGGTCACAGATACGCAGTATTTT | CASSPTGRVTDTQYF
TRBJ2-1 | TRBD1 | TRBV5-1 | 16 | few | TGCGCCAGCAGCTTGGCGGGACAGGGGGCGGGCAATGAGCAGTTCTTC | CASSLAGQGAGNEQFF
TRBJ2-1 | NA | TRBV15 | 13 | NA | TGTGCCACCAGCAGAGTGGAGGGGAATGAGCAGTTCTTC | CATSRVEGNEQFF
TRBJ2-1 | NA | TRBV20-1 | 16 | many | TGCAGTGCTAGCAGTCGGAGCGGGACAGCCAACAATGAGCAGTTCTTC | CSASSRSGTANNEQFF
TRBJ1-1 | TRBD1 | TRBV12-3/TRBV12-4 | 11 | many | TGTGCCAGCAGTTCCGGGACAGGGGCTTTCTTT | CASSSGTGAFF
TRBJ2-1 | NA | TRBV14 | 16 | few | TGTGCCAGCAGCCAAGATAGAGGTTACCCCTACAATGAGCAGTTCTTC | CASSQDRGYPYNEQFF
TRBJ2-5 | NA | TRBV5-1 | 17 | few | TGCGCCAGCAGCTCGCCCTCCCGGACAGCCGTCAAAGAGACCCAGTACTTC | CASSSPSRTAVKETQYF
TRBJ1-5 | NA | TRBV20-1 | 15 | few | TGCAGTGCTCCCCTATGGCAGAGGGGCAATCAGCCCCAGCATTTT | CSAPLWQRGNQPQHF
TRBJ1-6 | TRBD1 | TRBV4-1 | 17 | many | TGCGCCAGCAGCCAAGACCTGACAGGGTCCTATAATTCACCCCTCCACTTT | CASSQDLTGSYNSPLHF
TRBJ1-6 | NA | TRBV7-9 | 13 | few | TGTGCCAGCAGCCAGACATTGACTTCACCCCTCCACTTT | CASSQTLTSPLHF
TRBJ1-5 | NA | TRBV16 | 16 | few | TGTGCCAGCAGCCAATCGGTTTGGAGAGAGAATCAGCCCCAGCATTTT | CASSQSVWRENQPQHF
TRBJ2-1 | NA | TRBV29-1 | 12 | few | TGCAGCGTTGATGAGGGCCCGGTGGGGCAGTTCTTC | CSVDEGPVGQFF
TRBJ2-2 | NA | TRBV25-1 | 16 | many | TGTGCCAGCAGTGAGTTGACACCTTTGAACACCGGGGAGCTGTTTTTT | CASSELTPLNTGELFF